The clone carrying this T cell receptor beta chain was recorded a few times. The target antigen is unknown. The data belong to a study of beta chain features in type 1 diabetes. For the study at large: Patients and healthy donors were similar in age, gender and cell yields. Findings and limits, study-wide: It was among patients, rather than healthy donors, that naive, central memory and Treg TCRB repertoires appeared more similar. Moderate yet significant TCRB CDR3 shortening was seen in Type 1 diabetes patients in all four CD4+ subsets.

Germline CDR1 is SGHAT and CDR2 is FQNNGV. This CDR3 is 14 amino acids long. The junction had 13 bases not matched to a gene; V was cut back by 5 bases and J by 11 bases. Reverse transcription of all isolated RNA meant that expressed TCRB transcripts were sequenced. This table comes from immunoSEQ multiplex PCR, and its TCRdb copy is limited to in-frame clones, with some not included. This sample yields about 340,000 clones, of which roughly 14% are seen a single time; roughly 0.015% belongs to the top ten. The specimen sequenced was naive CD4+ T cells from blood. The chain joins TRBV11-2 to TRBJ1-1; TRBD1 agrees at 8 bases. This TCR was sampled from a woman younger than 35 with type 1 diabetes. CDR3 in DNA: TGTGCCAGCAGCCCGAATCAGGGGGCTTTGGGGGCTTTCTTT. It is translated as CASSPNQGALGAFF.